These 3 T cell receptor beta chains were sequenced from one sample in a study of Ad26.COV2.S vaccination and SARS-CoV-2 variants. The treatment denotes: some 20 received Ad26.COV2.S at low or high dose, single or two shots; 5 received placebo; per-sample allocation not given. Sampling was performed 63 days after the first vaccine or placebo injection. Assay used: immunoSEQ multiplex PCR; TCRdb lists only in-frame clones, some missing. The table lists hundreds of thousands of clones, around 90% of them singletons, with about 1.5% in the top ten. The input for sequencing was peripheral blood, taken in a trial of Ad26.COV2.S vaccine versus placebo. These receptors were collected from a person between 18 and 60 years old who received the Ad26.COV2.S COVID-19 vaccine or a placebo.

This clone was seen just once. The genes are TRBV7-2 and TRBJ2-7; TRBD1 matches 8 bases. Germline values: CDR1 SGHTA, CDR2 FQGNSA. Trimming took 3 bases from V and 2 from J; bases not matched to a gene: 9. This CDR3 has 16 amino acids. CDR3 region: CASSLDPGQVAYEQYF. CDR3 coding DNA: TGTGCCAGCAGCTTGGATCCGGGACAGGTGGCCTACGAGCAGTACTTC.

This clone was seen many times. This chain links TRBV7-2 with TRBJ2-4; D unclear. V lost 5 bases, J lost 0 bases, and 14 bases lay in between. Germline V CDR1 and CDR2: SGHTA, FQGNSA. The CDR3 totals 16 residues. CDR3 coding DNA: TGTGCCAGCAGCGCCTCCGGGTCTTTAGCCAAAAACATTCAGTACTTC. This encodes CASSASGSLAKNIQYF.

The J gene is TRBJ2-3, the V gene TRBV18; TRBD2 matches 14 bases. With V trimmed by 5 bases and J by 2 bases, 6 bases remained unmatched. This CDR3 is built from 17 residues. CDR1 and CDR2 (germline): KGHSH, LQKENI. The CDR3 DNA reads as TGTGCCAGCTCATCGGGACTAGCGGGAGTTCCCACAGATACGCAGTATTTT. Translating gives CASSSGLAGVPTDTQYF. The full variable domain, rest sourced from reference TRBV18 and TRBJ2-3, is NAGVMQNPRHLVRRRGQEARLRCSPMKGHSHVYWYRQLPEEGLKFMVYLQKENIIDESGMPKERFSAEFPKEGPSILRIQQVVRGDSAAYFCASSSGLAGVPTDTQYFGPGTRLTVL.